The rows below give T cell receptor beta chains drawn from one sample of a study of early T cells in non-severe SARS-CoV-2 infection. TCRdb re-analysed the 5' RACE reads in MiXCR, keeping a single row per CDR3 protein. The sample has approximately 64,000 distinct CDR3 sequences; roughly 5% are singletons. Material: whole blood. The source of these receptors is an adult who was a healthcare worker with PCR-confirmed SARS-CoV-2 infection or an uninfected control (not recorded which). Each CDR3 is given with its conserved first and last residue. A D gene is named only where the DNA matches it firmly. A clone size is listed for some rows: how often the clone was seen (once, few, many), or a class if it is expanded.

J gene	D gene	clone size	V gene	CDR3 DNA	CDR3 protein
TRBJ2-1	TRBD2	many	TRBV19	TGTGCCAGTAGATCCGGGGGGAATGAGCAGTTCTTC	CASRSGGNEQFF
TRBJ2-2	TRBD2	many	TRBV5-1	TGCGCCAGCAGCTCCTTTGGCGGGGGTACCACCGGGGAGCTGTTTTTT	CASSSFGGGTTGELFF
TRBJ2-7	-	many	TRBV20-1	TGCAGTGCTAGACCAGACAGCTCCTACGAGCAGTACTTC	CSARPDSSYEQYF
TRBJ2-2	TRBD1	many	TRBV27	TGTGCCAGCAGAGCGGGACAGGGGCACGGGGAGCTGTTTTTT	CASRAGQGHGELFF
TRBJ2-7	-	-	TRBV7-2	TGTGCCAGCAGCTCAACTTCCGTGTTCTACGAGCAGTACTTC	CASSSTSVFYEQYF
TRBJ1-1	-	few	TRBV27	TGTGCCAGCAGTTTCGGGACGGTGAACACTGAAGCTTTCTTT	CASSFGTVNTEAFF
TRBJ1-2	TRBD1	many	TRBV20-1	TGCAGTGCTAGAAGGACAGGGGTTAACTATGGCTACACCTTC	CSARRTGVNYGYTF
TRBJ1-1	-	few	TRBV19	TGTGCCAGTAGTATAACATTTCGGGTAGGCACTGAAGCTTTCTTT	CASSITFRVGTEAFF
TRBJ2-7	-	many	TRBV11-2	TGTGCCAGCAGCTTAACTAGCCCTAGCTACGAGCAGTACTTC	CASSLTSPSYEQYF
TRBJ2-3	-	few	TRBV4-3	TGCGCCAGCAGCCAAGATAGCGGAACCCCAGATACGCAGTATTTT	CASSQDSGTPDTQYF
TRBJ1-5	-	few	TRBV6-6	TGTGCCAGCAGCGACATTAATCGGCCCCAGCATTTT	CASSDINRPQHF
TRBJ2-7	TRBD2	few	TRBV5-1	TGCGCCAGCAGCTTCACCGGGACTAGCGGCTCCTACGAGCAGTACTTC	CASSFTGTSGSYEQYF
TRBJ1-1	TRBD1	many	TRBV7-2	TGTGCCAGCAGCTTACTGGGGACAGTCCCTGAAGCTTTCTTT	CASSLLGTVPEAFF
TRBJ2-1	-	few	TRBV2	TGTGCCAGCACGCCATGGGACTCTGACAATGAGCAGTTCTTC	CASTPWDSDNEQFF
TRBJ2-7	TRBD2	many	TRBV10-3	TGTGCCATCAGGACTGGGACTAGCGGGAGTGCATTCTACGAGCAGTACTTC	CAIRTGTSGSAFYEQYF
TRBJ2-3	-	few	TRBV7-2	TGTGCCAGCTCCAACACGGCTACCCCAAGAGATACGCAGTATTTT	CASSNTATPRDTQYF
TRBJ2-7	-	many	TRBV5-6	TGTGCCAGCAGCTTATATCCGGGATACGAGCAGTACTTC	CASSLYPGYEQYF
TRBJ1-2	-	many	TRBV7-2	TGTGCCAGCAGCTTACTACAGGGCTCTAACTATGGCTACACCTTC	CASSLLQGSNYGYTF
TRBJ2-6	-	-	TRBV4-3	TGCGCCAGCAGCCAAGAGACGGGGGCTGGGGCCAACGTCCTGACTTTC	CASSQETGAGANVLTF
TRBJ2-7	-	many	TRBV6-6	TGTGCCAGCAGTTACTCGGCTTCGGTCGTGGGGTCGGAGCAGTACTTC	CASSYSASVVGSEQYF
TRBJ1-6	-	many	TRBV4-2	TGTGCCAGCAGCCAAGATTGGCAGGGCGGAAATTCACCCCTCCACTTT	CASSQDWQGGNSPLHF
TRBJ1-2	TRBD1	-	TRBV27	TGTGCCAGCAGTACAGGGGGCGATGGCTATGGCTACACCTTC	CASSTGGDGYGYTF
TRBJ1-6	TRBD1	-	TRBV12-3/TRBV12-4	TGTGCCAGCAGTCTCGACAGGGATTCACCCCTCCACTTT	CASSLDRDSPLHF
TRBJ1-3	-	many	TRBV19	TGTGCCAGTAGTTTGGAGGGTTTCGGAAACACCATATATTTT	CASSLEGFGNTIYF